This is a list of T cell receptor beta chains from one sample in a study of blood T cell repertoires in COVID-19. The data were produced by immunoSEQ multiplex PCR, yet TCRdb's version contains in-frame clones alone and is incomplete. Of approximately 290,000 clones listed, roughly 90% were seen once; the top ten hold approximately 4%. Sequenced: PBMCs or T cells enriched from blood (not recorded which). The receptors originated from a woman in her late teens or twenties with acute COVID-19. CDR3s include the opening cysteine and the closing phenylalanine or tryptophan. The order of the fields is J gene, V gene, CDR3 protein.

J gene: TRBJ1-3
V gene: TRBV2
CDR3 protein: CASRTGLSGNTIYF

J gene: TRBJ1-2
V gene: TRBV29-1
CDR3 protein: CSVEHRGGSGYGYTF

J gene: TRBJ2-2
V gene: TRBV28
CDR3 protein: CASSLPRRHRDRGTGELFF

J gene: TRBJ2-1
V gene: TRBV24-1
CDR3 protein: CATSAGNNNEQFF

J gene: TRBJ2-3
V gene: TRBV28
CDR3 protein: CASSLLERETDTQYF

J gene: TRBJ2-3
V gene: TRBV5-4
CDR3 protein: CASSPPSGSGADTQYF

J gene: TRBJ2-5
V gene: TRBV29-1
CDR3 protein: CSAPRGTGGISKTQYF

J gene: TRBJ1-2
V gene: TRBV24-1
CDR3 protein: CATSHPGINYGYTF

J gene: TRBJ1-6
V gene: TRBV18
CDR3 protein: CASSPSDNSPLHF

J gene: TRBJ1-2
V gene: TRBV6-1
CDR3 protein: CASSEARGYGYTF

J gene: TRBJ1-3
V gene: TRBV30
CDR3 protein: CAWSVGGSYGNTIYF

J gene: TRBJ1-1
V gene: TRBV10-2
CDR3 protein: CASSEDMNTEAFF

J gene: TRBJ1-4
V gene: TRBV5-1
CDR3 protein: CASSGSGVTNEKLFF

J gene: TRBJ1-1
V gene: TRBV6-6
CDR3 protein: CASSYSSLNAEAFF

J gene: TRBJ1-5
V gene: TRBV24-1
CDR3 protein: CATTDRAGQPQHF

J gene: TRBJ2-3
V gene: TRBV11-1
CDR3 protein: CASSFISGGADTQYF

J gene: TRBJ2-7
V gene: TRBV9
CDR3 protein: CASSATSGSYEQYF

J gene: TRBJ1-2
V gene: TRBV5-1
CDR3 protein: CASSSTGDYGYTF

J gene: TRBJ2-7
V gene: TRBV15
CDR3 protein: CATSRPPDYEQYF

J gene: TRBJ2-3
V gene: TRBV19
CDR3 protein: CASSSGGTSGRGGTDTQYF

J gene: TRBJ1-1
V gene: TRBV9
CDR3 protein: CASSVGGFAEAFF

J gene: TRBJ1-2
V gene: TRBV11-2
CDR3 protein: CASSLDRQNYGYTF

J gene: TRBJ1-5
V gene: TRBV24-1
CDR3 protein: CAPPANKPQHF

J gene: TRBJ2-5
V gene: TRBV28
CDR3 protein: CASSPYGGGETQYF

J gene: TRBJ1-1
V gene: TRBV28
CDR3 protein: CASSSSGGGTEAFF

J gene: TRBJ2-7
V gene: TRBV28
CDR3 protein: CASSTGGYWYEQYF

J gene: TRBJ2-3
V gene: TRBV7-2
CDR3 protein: CASSLATGEGTDTQYF

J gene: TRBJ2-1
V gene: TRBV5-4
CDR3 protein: CASSAWEGYNEQFF

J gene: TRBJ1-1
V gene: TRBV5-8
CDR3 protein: CASSLVMSGGTEAFF

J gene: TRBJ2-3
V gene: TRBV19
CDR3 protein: CASSIRQGGTDTQYF

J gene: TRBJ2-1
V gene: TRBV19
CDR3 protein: CASSATSLNWNEQFF

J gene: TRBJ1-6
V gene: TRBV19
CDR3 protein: CASSIQGENSPLHF

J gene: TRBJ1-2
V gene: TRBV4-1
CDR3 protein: CASSQVKETSYGYTF

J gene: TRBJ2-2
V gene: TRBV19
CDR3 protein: CASTTTVTGELFF

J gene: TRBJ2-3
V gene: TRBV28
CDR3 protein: CASTQMGLAGERGTDTQYF

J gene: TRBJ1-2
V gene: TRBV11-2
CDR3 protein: CASSSGQLINYGYTF

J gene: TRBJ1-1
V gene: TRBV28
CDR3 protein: CASSLYKNTEAFF

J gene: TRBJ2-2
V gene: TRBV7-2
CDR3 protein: CASTQGGWATVSGELFF

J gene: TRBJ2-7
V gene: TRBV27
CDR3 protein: CASRRTSGSYEQYF

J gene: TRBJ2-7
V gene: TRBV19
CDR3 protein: CASSSGTGSYEQYF

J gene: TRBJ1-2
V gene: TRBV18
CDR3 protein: CASSPGTGLVDGYTF

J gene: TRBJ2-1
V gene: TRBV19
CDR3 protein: CASSPRDRDYNEQFF

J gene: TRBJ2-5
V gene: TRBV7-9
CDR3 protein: CASSADSEETQYF

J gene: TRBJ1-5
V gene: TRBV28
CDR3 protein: CASSTGRPQHF

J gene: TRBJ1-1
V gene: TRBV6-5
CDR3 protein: CASRKRGRNTEAFF

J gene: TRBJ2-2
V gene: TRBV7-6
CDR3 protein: CASTSGNTGELFF

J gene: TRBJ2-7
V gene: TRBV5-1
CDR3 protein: CASSLAGGTYEQYF

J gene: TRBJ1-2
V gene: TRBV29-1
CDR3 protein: CSVRTGAFYGYTF